This TCR beta chain was captured in a study of neoadjuvant anti-PD-1 for oral cavity cancer. Study background: Patients without progression received a fourth nivolumab dose around day 43, then surgical resection on days 50-56.

General study results and limits: Only three patients per response group were TCR-analyzed; validation needed. Treg/Th17 ratio rose with pretreatment blood and fell with post-treatment tumor TCRbeta clonality.

V gave up 4 bases and J gave up 5 bases; unmatched junction bases: 8. CDR1 and CDR2 (germline): SGHRS, YFSETQ. The CDR3 contains 14 residues. Using immunoSEQ multiplex PCR, the repertoire was profiled, and TCRdb retains in-frame clones only, with some absent. The table has roughly 15,000 clones, less than 75% seen once; the top ten hold 2% to 3%. Time point indicated: after neoadjuvant nivolumab, at surgical resection. For this clone: Its antigen is not identified.

V usage is TRBV5-1 and J usage is TRBJ2-7, with TRBD1 identical over 8 bases. The sample consisted of PBMCs, taken after nivolumab (anti-PD-1) treatment. The receptor was derived from a person aged 40 to 85 with oral cavity squamous cell carcinoma. The DNA for the CDR3 is TGCGCCAGCAGCGGCCGGGACAGGTCCCACGAGCAGTACTTC. It yields the protein CASSGRDRSHEQYF.